The following is a T cell receptor beta chain sequence with its context. The study drew all its donors from Caucasian adults living in Nashville, Tennessee. This sample was taken from a study of shared clonotypes between healthy human individuals. This CDR3 is built from 13 residues. CDR1 is SEHNR, CDR2 FQNEAQ, per germline (reference sequence). V was pared by 5 bases and J by 3 bases, with 8 bases between. The genomic DNA of each subset was split evenly across several immunoSEQ plates. Under the authors' procedure: For the immunoSEQ data, sequences were junction-only without quality scores, so filtering differed. Produced via immunoSEQ multiplex PCR; TCRdb's table is partial and in-frame only. The DNA gave D and trimming, while V, J and clone size come from that table. In the table there are nearly 1 million clones, around 80% of which are singletons.

This TCR was sampled from a young man in good health. The chain joins TRBV7-9 to TRBJ2-1; D possibly corresponds to TRBD1 (6 bases). The sequencing sample was made of memory CD4+ T cells sorted from blood. Subset meaning: CD45RA-negative fraction. The CDR3 nucleotides read TGTGCCAGCAGCAAGACAGGCTACAATGAGCAGTTCTTC. Protein: CASSKTGYNEQFF.